These 2 T cell receptor beta chains were sequenced from one sample in a study of shared clonotypes between healthy human individuals. Method: immunoSEQ multiplex PCR; TCRdb's copy keeps in-frame clones and lacks some. The table records fewer than 600,000 clones, around 79% of them present only once. The sample consisted of PBMCs. Every receptor here comes from a woman aged 40 to 50 in good health. Some clones in this sample may be carry-over from other donors' samples.

This chain joins TRBV6-5 and TRBJ1-5; weak D call: TRBD1 (5 bases). CDR3 length: 14 amino acids. Germline CDR1 is MNHEY and CDR2 is SVGAGI. The V and J ends lost 5 bases and 7 bases respectively, with 15 bases between them. The CDR3 loop reads CASSKNFEGQPQHF. The CDR3 nucleotides read TGTGCCAGCAGTAAAAACTTTGAGGGGCAGCCCCAGCATTTT.

The chain joins TRBV4-3 to TRBJ1-1; D might be TRBD1 (5 bases). The CDR3 runs to 12 residues. Looked up from germline, CDR1 is LGHNA and CDR2 is YSLEER. V was cut by 2 bases and J by 7 bases, with 8 bases left in between. CDR3 sequence: CASSQWGSEAFF. In DNA, the CDR3 is TGCGCCAGCAGCCAATGGGGGAGTGAAGCTTTCTTT.